This TCR beta chain was sequenced for a study of cytomegalovirus exposure and HLA in healthy donors. Study-level results: In a later analysis, common viral pathogens appeared linked to several of the most significant clusters. According to an earlier analysis, most TCR beta V segments yielded productive rearrangements about 87% or about 30% of the time.

This clone was seen a single time. The antigen is not known. The PCR employed 60 Vbeta primers together with 13 Jbeta primers. Profiling relied on immunoSEQ multiplex PCR, and the TCRdb table lists in-frame clones only, not all of them. The table lists tens of thousands of clones, nearly 80% of them singletons. The CDR3 has 15 residues. V lost 7 bases to trimming and J lost 5 bases; unmatched junction nucleotides: 5. In germline, CDR1 is SNHLY, CDR2 FYNNEI. Sequencing was done on a sample of PBMCs. The source of this sequence is a woman aged 50 to 60 in good health and CMV-seropositive. The rearrangement links TRBV2 to TRBJ2-5; 15 bases match TRBD2. CDR3 nucleotides: TGTGCCAGCAAAAGGACTAGCGGGGGGGCGGAGACCCAGTACTTC. Translation gives CASKRTSGGAETQYF.